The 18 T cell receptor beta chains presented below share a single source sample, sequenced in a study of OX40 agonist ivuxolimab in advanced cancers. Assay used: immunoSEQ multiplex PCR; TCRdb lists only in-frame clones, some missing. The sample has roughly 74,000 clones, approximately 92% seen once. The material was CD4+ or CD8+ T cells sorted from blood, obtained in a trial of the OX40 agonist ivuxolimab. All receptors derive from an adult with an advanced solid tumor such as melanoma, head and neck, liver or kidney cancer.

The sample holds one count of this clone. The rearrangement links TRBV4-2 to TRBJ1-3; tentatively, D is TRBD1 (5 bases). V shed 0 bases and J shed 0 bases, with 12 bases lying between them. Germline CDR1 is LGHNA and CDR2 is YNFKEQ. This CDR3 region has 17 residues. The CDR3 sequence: CASSQDGTVSSGNTIYF. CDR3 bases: TGTGCCAGCAGCCAAGATGGGACCGTCAGCTCTGGAAACACCATATATTTT.

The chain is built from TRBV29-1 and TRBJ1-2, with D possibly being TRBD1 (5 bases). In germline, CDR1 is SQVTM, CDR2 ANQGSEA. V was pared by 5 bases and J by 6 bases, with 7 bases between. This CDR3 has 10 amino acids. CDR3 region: CSVFRDGYTF. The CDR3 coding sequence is TGCAGCGTTTTCAGGGATGGCTACACCTTC.

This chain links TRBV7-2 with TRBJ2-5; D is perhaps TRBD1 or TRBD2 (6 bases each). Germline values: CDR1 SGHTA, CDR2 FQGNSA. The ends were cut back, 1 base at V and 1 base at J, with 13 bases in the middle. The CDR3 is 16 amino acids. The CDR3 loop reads CASSLVLWGAQETQYF. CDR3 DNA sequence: TGTGCCAGCAGCTTAGTATTGTGGGGGGCCCAAGAGACCCAGTACTTC. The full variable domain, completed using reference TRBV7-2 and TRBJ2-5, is GAGVSQSPSNKVTEKGKDVELRCDPISGHTALYWYRQSLGQGLEFLIYFQGNSAPDKSGLPSDRFSAERTGGSVSTLTIQRTQQEDSAVYLCASSLVLWGAQETQYFGPGTRLLVL.

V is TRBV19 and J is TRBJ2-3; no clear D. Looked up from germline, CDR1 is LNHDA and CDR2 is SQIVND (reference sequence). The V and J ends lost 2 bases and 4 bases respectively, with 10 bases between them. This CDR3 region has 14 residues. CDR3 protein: CASSIISLADTQYF. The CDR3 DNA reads TGTGCCAGTAGTATAATATCCCTTGCAGATACGCAGTATTTT.

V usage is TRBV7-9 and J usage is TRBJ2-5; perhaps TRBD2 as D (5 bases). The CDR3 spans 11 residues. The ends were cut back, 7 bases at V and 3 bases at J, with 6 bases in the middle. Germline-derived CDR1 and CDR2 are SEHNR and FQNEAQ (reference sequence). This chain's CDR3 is CASTGEETQYF. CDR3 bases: TGTGCCAGCACCGGGGAAGAGACCCAGTACTTC.

CDR3 nucleotides: TGTGCCAGCAGTTCCCTTCGGGCAGATGGCGGCTACACCTTC. Its translation is CASSSLRADGGYTF. V gene TRBV6-5 combines with J gene TRBJ1-2; D call uncertain. The germline CDR1 and CDR2 sequences are MNHEY and SVGAGI. This CDR3 spans 14 amino acids. V was cut by 4 bases and J by 8 bases, with 17 bases left in between.

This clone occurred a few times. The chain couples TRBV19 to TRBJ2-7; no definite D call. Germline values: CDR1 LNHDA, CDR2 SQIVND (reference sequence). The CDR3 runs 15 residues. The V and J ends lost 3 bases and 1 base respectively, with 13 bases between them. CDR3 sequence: CASSIQAFSSYEQYF. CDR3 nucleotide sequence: TGTGCCAGTAGTATTCAGGCTTTTTCTTCCTACGAGCAGTACTTC.

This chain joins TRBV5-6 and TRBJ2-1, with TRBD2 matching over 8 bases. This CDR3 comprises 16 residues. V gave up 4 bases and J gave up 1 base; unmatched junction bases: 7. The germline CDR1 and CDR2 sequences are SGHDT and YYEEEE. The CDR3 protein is CASSAGLVFSYNEQFF. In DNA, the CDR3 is TGTGCCAGCAGCGCGGGACTAGTGTTTTCCTACAATGAGCAGTTCTTC. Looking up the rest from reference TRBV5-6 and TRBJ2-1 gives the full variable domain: DAGVTQSPTHLIKTRGQQVTLRCSPKSGHDTVSWYQQALGQGPQFIFQYYEEEERQRGNFPDRFSGHQFPNYSSELNVNALLLGDSALYLCASSAGLVFSYNEQFFGPGTRLTVL.

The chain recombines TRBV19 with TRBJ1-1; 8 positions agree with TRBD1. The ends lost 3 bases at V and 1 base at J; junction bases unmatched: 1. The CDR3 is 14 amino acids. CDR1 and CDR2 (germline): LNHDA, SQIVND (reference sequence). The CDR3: CASSIGTGNTEAFF. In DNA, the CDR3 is TGTGCCAGTAGTATTGGGACAGGGAACACTGAAGCTTTCTTT.

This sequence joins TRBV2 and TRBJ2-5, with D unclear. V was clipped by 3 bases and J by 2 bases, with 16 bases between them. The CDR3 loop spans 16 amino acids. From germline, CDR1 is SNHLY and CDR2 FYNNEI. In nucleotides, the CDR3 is TGTGCCAGCAGTGATCCCTCGGACCGTGAACAAGAGACCCAGTACTTC. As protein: CASSDPSDREQETQYF. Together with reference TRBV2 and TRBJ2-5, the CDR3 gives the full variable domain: EPEVTQTPSHQVTQMGQEVILRCVPISNHLYFYWYRQILGQKVEFLVSFYNNEISEKSEIFDDQFSVERPDGSNFTLKIRSTKLEDSAMYFCASSDPSDREQETQYFGPGTRLLVL.

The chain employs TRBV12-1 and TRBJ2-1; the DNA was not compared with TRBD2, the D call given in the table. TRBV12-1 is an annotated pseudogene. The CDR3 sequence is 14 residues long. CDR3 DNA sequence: TGTGCCAGCAGCCCCTCGCTCGCGGGAAATGAGCAGTTCTTC. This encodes CASSPSLAGNEQFF.

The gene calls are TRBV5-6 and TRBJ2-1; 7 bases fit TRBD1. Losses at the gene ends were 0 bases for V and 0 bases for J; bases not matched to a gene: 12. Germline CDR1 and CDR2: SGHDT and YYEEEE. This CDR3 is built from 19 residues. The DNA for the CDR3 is TGTGCCAGCAGCTTGGACGTAAACAGGGGCCCCTTCTCCTACAATGAGCAGTTCTTC. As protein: CASSLDVNRGPFSYNEQFF.

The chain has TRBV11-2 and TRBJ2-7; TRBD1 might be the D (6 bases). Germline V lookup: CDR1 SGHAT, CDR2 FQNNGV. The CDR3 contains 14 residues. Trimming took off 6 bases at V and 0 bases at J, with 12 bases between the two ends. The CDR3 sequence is CASRGARGSYEQYF. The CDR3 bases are TGTGCCAGCAGGGGGGCGAGGGGCTCCTACGAGCAGTACTTC.

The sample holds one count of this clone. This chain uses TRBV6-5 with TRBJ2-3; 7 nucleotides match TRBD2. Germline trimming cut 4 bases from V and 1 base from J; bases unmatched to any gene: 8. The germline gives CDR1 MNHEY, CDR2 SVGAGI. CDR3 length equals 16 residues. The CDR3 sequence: CASSCNVRGCTDTQYF. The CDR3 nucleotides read TGTGCCAGCAGTTGTAACGTGCGGGGGTGCACAGATACGCAGTATTTT.

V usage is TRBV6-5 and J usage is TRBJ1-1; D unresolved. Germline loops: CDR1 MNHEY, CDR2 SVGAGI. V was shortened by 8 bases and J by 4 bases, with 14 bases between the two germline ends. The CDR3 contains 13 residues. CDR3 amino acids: CASASTGVTEAFF. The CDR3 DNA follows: TGTGCCAGCGCCTCCACCGGGGTCACTGAAGCTTTCTTT.

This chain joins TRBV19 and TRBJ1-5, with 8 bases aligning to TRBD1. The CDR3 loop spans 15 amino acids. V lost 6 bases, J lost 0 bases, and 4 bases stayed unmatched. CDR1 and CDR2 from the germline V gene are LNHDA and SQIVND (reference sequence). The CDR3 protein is CASSWDRNSNQPQHF. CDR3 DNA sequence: TGTGCCAGTAGCTGGGACAGGAATAGCAATCAGCCCCAGCATTTT.

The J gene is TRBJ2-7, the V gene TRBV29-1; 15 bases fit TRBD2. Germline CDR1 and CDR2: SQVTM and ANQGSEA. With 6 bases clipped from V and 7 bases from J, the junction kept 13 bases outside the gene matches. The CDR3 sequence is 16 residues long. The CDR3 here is CSVFAGLAGGSWEQYF. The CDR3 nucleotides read TGCAGCGTGTTCGCGGGACTAGCGGGGGGCTCGTGGGAGCAGTACTTC.

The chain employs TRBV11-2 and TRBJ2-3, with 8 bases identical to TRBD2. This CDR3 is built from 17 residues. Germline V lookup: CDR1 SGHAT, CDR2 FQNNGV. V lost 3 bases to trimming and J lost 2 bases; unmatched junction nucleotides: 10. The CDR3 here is CASSFSISGDYTDTQYF. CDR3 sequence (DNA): TGTGCCAGCAGCTTCTCCATTAGCGGGGATTACACAGATACGCAGTATTTT.